These 21 T cell receptor beta chains originate from one sample sequenced in a study of response to subunit inactivated influenza vaccine. Each CDR3 protein gets one entry after TCRdb re-called the RT-PCR reads with MiXCR. The sample holds around 470,000 distinct CDR3 sequences, approximately 7.3% seen once. The sequencing used PBMCs from blood, collected less than 30 months after vaccination. These receptors all stem from a man between 50 and 75 years old who received an inactivated influenza vaccine.

This clonotype was counted ten times or more. The chain carries TRBV6-5 and TRBJ2-7; D unresolved. Trimming removed 6 bases from V and 1 base from J, with 7 bases in between. The CDR3 is 12 residues long. CDR1 is MNHEY and CDR2 is SVGAGI in the germline V gene. This CDR3 reads CASREGSYEQYF. CDR3 bases: TGTGCCAGCAGGGAAGGATCCTACGAGCAGTACTTC.

The table lists this clonotype with a few counts. DNA of the CDR3: TGTGCCAGCAGCCCAGACTTTTCAGACAGGGCCTATGGCTACACCTTC. It specifies CASSPDFSDRAYGYTF. The V gene is TRBV7-2, the J gene TRBJ1-2; 7 nucleotides agree with TRBD1. Trimming cost V 5 bases and J 4 bases; bases outside gene matches: 13. The CDR3 totals 16 residues. CDR1 is SGHTA and CDR2 is FQGNSA in the germline V gene.

This clonotype has more than one count but fewer than ten. The chain carries TRBV6-1 and TRBJ2-5; 10 bases are a match to TRBD1. The CDR3 has 14 amino acids. V was pared by 7 bases and J by 9 bases, with 11 bases of the junction left unmatched. Germline CDR1 and CDR2: MNHNS and SASEGT. In nucleotides, the CDR3 is TGTGCCAGCACTGGGGCCGGGACAGGGGTCCCCCAGTACTTC. It encodes CASTGAGTGVPQYF.

The rearrangement joins TRBV4-2 to TRBJ1-4; D gene uncertain. V lost 3 bases and J 8 bases, leaving 13 bases between the germline ends. The CDR3 sequence is 14 residues long. Germline CDR1 reads LGHNA; CDR2 reads YNFKEQ. Here the CDR3 reads CASSQDLEREKLFF. The CDR3 DNA is TGTGCCAGCAGCCAGGACCTCGAACGGGAAAAACTGTTTTTT.

A few counts support this clonotype. This sequence joins TRBV7-9 and TRBJ2-3; either TRBD1 or TRBD2 may supply D (5 bases each). Germline values: CDR1 SEHNR, CDR2 FQNEAQ (reference sequence). This CDR3 is 11 amino acids long. V dropped 8 bases and J dropped 5 bases, with 8 bases sitting between them. The CDR3 loop is CASVRGDTQYF. Here the CDR3 DNA reads TGTGCCAGCGTGAGGGGAGATACGCAGTATTTT.

The chain uses TRBV20-1 and TRBJ2-1; perhaps D is TRBD1 or TRBD2 (6 bases each). V lost 6 bases and J 4 bases, leaving 19 bases between the germline ends. The CDR3 has 15 amino acids. Germline CDR1 and CDR2: DFQATT and SNEGSKA (reference sequence). CDR3 in amino acids: CSALNWRDTYNEQFF. The CDR3 nucleotides read TGCAGTGCCCTGAATTGGCGGGACACTTACAATGAGCAGTTCTTC.

This clonotype was recorded at least ten times. V is TRBV5-1 and J is TRBJ1-3, with 7 bases identical to TRBD1. CDR1 and CDR2 from the germline V gene are SGHRS and YFSETQ. The CDR3 has 15 amino acids. With 4 bases clipped from V and 2 bases from J, the junction kept 6 bases outside the gene matches. CDR3 in DNA: TGCGCCAGCAGCCCCGGGACAGTTACTGGAAACACCATATATTTT. Translated, it gives CASSPGTVTGNTIYF.

The J gene is TRBJ2-1, the V gene TRBV5-4, with a weak D call TRBD1 (6 bases). This CDR3 has 15 residues. The V end was cut by 1 base, the J end by 3 bases, with 11 bases between. CDR1 and CDR2 from the germline V gene are SGHNT and YYREEE (reference sequence). The CDR3 DNA follows: TGTGCCAGCAGCTTGTTACAGGGCTTCTACAATGAGCAGTTCTTC. This codes for CASSLLQGFYNEQFF.

This clonotype was observed a handful of times. The CDR3 nucleotides read TGCGCCAGCAGACAGGGGCTCAGAACAGATACGCAGTATTTT. It yields the protein CASRQGLRTDTQYF. V and J are TRBV4-3 and TRBJ2-3, with 7 bases fitting TRBD1. Germline CDR1 LGHNA, CDR2 YSLEER. V lost 6 bases to trimming and J lost 3 bases; unmatched junction nucleotides: 6. The CDR3 sequence is 14 residues long.

This clonotype has more than one count but fewer than ten. The chain carries TRBV11-2 and TRBJ2-5; D is unresolved. CDR3 length: 11 amino acids. Trimming removed 7 bases from V and 5 bases from J, with 8 bases in between. Per germline, CDR1 SGHAT and CDR2 FQNNGV. The CDR3 here is CASKGLETQYF. In DNA, the CDR3 is TGTGCCAGCAAAGGTCTGGAGACCCAGTACTTC.

The sample holds a few counts of this clonotype. V gene TRBV3-1 combines with J gene TRBJ1-1; unclear D gene. The CDR3 covers 12 residues. Trimming shortened V by 1 base and J by 7 bases, and 7 bases separated the two germline ends. CDR1 and CDR2 from the germline V gene are LGHDT and YNNKEL (reference sequence). The CDR3 region is CASSQVGNEAFF. Written as DNA, the CDR3 is TGTGCCAGCAGCCAAGTAGGAAATGAAGCTTTCTTT. Full variable domain (remainder filled in from reference TRBV3-1 and TRBJ1-1): DTAVSQTPKYLVTQMGNDKSIKCEQNLGHDTMYWYKQDSKKFLKIMFSYNNKELIINETVPNRFSPKSPDKAHLNLHINSLELGDSAVYFCASSQVGNEAFFGQGTRLTVV.

This clonotype was seen more than once but under ten times. V usage is TRBV6-1 and J usage is TRBJ2-7; perhaps TRBD2 as D (5 bases). CDR3 length equals 16 residues. Per the germline V gene, CDR1 is MNHNS and CDR2 is SASEGT. V shed 6 bases and J shed 3 bases, with 21 bases lying between them. The CDR3 spells CASSLLLYSGNYEQYF. CDR3 bases: TGTGCCAGCAGCCTACTACTATATTCGGGGAACTACGAGCAGTACTTC.

CDR3 loop: CASSYSGLAIEQFF. CDR3 coding DNA: TGTGCCAGCAGTTACTCGGGACTAGCAATTGAGCAGTTCTTC. The chain recombines TRBV6-5 with TRBJ2-1, with 9 bases identical to TRBD2. Losses at the gene ends were 0 bases for V and 9 bases for J; bases not matched to a gene: 3. This CDR3 has 14 amino acids. Germline V gene sequence: CDR1 MNHEY, CDR2 SVGAGI.

The chain combines TRBV3-1 with TRBJ2-3; 8 bases match TRBD2. The V gene's germline CDR1 is LGHDT and CDR2 YNNKEL (reference sequence). Losses at the gene ends were 1 base for V and 2 bases for J; bases not matched to a gene: 11. The CDR3 has 18 amino acids. The CDR3 DNA reads as TGTGCCAGCAGCCAAGTTTATTCGGGGGGGCCGTACACAGATACGCAGTATTTT. Protein sequence: CASSQVYSGGPYTDTQYF.

At least ten counts were recorded for this clonotype. This chain's CDR3 is CASTSKGPYTDTQYF. In DNA form, the CDR3 reads TGTGCCAGCACTTCCAAGGGGCCTTACACAGATACGCAGTATTTT. This chain links TRBV7-9 with TRBJ2-3, with D perhaps TRBD1 (5 bases). The CDR3 runs 15 residues. With 7 bases removed from V and 2 bases from J, the gap between germline ends came to 16 bases. Germline V gene sequence: CDR1 SEHNR, CDR2 FQNEAQ (reference sequence).

This clonotype was seen ten or more times. V usage is TRBV2 and J usage is TRBJ2-3, with a possible D match to TRBD1 (5 bases). Trimming left V 3 bases short and J 6 bases short, with 13 bases between. Germline CDR1 and CDR2: SNHLY and FYNNEI. This CDR3 is 14 amino acids long. CDR3 sequence reads: CASSDGQGKDTQYF. DNA of the CDR3: TGTGCCAGCAGTGACGGGCAGGGAAAGGATACGCAGTATTTT. The full variable domain, with the rest looked up from reference TRBV2 and TRBJ2-3, is EPEVTQTPSHQVTQMGQEVILRCVPISNHLYFYWYRQILGQKVEFLVSFYNNEISEKSEIFDDQFSVERPDGSNFTLKIRSTKLEDSAMYFCASSDGQGKDTQYFGPGTRLTVL.

This clonotype occurred many times. The V gene is TRBV10-3, the J gene TRBJ2-7, with a tentative D call TRBD2 (5 bases). Trimming removed 2 bases from V and 0 bases from J, with 5 bases in between. Germline V CDR1 and CDR2: ENHRY, SYGVKD. The CDR3 runs to 13 residues. As DNA, the CDR3 is TGTGCCATCAGTGAGCGGGACTCCTACGAGCAGTACTTC. Its translation is CAISERDSYEQYF.

This clonotype was recorded at least ten times. The chain links TRBV5-1 to TRBJ2-5; D assignment may be TRBD1 or TRBD2 (5 bases each). Germline CDR1 SGHRS, CDR2 YFSETQ. The CDR3 has 13 residues. The V end lost 3 bases, the J end lost 4 bases, and 10 bases lay between the germline ends. The CDR3 is CASSSERGETQYF. CDR3 DNA: TGCGCCAGCAGCTCGGAGAGGGGAGAGACCCAGTACTTC.

This clonotype was counted only a few times. V and J are TRBV29-1 and TRBJ2-7; 11 nucleotides agree with TRBD1. Germline CDR1 is SQVTM and CDR2 is ANQGSEA. The CDR3 is 13 residues long. Germline trimming cut 6 bases from V and 6 bases from J; bases unmatched to any gene: 7. In DNA form, the CDR3 reads TGCAGCGTCGACGGGACAGGGGGGCTCGAGCAGTACTTC. Translating it yields CSVDGTGGLEQYF.

This clonotype was observed a handful of times. The CDR3 reads CASSLWPGLPPPNEQFF. In DNA form, the CDR3 reads TGTGCCAGCAGTTTATGGCCGGGACTACCTCCACCGAATGAGCAGTTCTTC. The chain combines TRBV27 with TRBJ2-1, with TRBD2 matching 7 bases. V was clipped by 1 base and J by 7 bases; unmatched bases: 13. The CDR3 has 17 amino acids. Germline V CDR1 and CDR2: MNHEY, SMNVEV (reference sequence).

This clonotype was seen ten or more times. The CDR3 here is CAVGRTSSYEQYF. The CDR3 nucleotides read TGTGCCGTGGGCCGGACTAGCTCCTACGAGCAGTACTTC. The V and J genes are TRBV10-3 and TRBJ2-7; 7 bases match TRBD2. The germline CDR1 and CDR2 sequences are ENHRY and SYGVKD. The CDR3 runs to 13 residues. With 11 bases clipped from V and 0 bases from J, the junction kept 7 bases outside the gene matches.